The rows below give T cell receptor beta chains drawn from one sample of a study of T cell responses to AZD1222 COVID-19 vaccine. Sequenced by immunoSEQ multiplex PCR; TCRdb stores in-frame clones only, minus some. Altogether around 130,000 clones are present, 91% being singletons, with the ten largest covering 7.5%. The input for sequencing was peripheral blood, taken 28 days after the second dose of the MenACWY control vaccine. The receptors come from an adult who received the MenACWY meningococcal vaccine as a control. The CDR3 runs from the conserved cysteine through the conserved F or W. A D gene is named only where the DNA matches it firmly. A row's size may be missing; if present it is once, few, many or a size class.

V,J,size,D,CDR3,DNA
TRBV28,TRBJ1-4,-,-,CASSGDGRLFF,TGTGCCAGCAGTGGGGACGGGAGACTGTTTTTT
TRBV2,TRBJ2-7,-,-,CASMVRGSYEQYF,TGTGCCAGCATGGTGAGGGGGTCCTACGAGCAGTACTTC
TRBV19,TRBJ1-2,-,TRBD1,CASSIGQGINYGYTF,TGTGCCAGTAGTATAGGACAGGGAATCAACTATGGCTACACCTTC
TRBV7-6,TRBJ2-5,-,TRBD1,CASRPTGDRQETQYF,TGTGCCAGCAGACCTACAGGGGATAGGCAAGAGACCCAGTACTTC
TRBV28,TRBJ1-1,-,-,CASSRTHTEAFF,TGTGCCAGCAGTCGCACCCACACTGAAGCTTTCTTT
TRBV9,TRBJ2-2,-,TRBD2,CASSVSGGNTGELFF,TGTGCCAGCAGCGTGAGCGGGGGAAACACCGGGGAGCTGTTTTTT
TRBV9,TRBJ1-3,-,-,CASSVDLRGSSGNTIYF,TGTGCCAGCAGCGTAGATTTGAGGGGGTCATCTGGAAACACCATATATTTT
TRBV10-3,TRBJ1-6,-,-,CAISESGQLNSPLHF,TGTGCCATCAGTGAGTCCGGACAGCTAAATTCACCCCTCCACTTT
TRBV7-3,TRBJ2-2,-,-,CASSLGSSDTGELFF,TGTGCCAGCAGCTTAGGGAGTTCAGACACCGGGGAGCTGTTTTTT
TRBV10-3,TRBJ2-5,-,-,CAISSEETQYF,TGTGCCATCAGCTCCGAAGAGACCCAGTACTTC
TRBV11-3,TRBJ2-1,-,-,CASSLISGSSYNEQFF,TGTGCCAGCAGCCTAATTAGCGGAAGCTCCTACAATGAGCAGTTCTTC
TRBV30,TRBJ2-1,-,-,CAWSVGRQPKNEQFF,TGTGCCTGGAGTGTGGGTCGTCAGCCTAAGAATGAGCAGTTCTTC
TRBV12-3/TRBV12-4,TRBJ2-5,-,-,CASSRGFQETQYF,TGTGCCAGCAGTAGGGGTTTTCAAGAGACCCAGTACTTC
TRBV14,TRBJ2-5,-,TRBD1,CASSQDQRTGGQETQYF,TGTGCCAGCAGCCAAGATCAGAGAACAGGGGGCCAAGAGACCCAGTACTTC
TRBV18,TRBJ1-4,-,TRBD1,CASSPGQGEEKLFF,TGTGCCAGCTCACCAGGACAGGGGGAAGAAAAACTGTTTTTT
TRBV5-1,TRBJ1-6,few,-,CASSRGIDNSPLHF,TGCGCCAGCAGTCGCGGAATAGATAATTCACCCCTCCACTTT
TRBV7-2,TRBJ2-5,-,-,CASSQDYNQETQYF,TGTGCCAGCAGCCAAGACTACAACCAAGAGACCCAGTACTTC
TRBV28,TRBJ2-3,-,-,CASSPRTGRTDTQYF,TGTGCCAGCAGTCCCCGCACGGGTAGAACAGATACGCAGTATTTT
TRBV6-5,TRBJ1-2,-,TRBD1,CASRENDRVAHGYTF,TGTGCCAGCAGGGAGAATGACAGGGTTGCACATGGCTACACCTTC